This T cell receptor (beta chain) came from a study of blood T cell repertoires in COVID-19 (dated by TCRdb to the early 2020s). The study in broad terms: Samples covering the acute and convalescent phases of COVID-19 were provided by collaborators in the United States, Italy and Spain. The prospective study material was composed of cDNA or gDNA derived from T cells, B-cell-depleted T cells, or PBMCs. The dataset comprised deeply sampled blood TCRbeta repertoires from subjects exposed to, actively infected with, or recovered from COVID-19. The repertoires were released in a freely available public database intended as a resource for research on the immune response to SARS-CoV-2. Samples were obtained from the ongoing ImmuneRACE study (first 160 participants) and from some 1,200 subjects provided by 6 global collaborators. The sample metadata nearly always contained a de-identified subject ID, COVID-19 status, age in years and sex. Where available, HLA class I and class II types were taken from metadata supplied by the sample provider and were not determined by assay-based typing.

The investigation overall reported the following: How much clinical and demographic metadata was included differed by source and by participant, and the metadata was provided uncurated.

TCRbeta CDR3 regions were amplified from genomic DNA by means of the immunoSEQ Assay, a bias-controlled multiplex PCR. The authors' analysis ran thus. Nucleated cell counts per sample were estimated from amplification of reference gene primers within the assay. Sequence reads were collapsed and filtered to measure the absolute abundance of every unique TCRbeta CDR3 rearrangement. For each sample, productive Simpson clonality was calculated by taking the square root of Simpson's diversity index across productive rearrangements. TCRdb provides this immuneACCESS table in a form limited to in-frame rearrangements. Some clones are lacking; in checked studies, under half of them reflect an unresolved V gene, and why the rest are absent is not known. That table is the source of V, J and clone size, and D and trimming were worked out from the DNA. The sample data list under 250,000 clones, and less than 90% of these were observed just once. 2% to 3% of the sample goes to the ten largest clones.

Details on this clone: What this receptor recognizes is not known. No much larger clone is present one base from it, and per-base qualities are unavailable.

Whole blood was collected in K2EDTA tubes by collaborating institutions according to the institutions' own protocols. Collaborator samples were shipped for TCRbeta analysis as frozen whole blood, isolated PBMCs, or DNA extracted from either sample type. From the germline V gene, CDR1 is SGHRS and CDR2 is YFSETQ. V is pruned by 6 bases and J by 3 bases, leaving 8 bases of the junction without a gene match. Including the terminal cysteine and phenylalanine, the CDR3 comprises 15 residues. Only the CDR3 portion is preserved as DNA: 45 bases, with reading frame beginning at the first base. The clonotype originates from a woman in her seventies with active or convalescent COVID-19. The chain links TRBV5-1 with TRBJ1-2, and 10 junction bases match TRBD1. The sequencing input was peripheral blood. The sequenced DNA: TGCGCCAGCAAAACTGGGACAGGGGACGACTATGGCTACACCTTC. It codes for CASKTGTGDDYGYTF.